Listed below are T cell receptor beta chains from one sample, sequenced in a study of OX40 agonist ivuxolimab in advanced cancers. Sequenced by immunoSEQ multiplex PCR; TCRdb stores in-frame clones only, minus some. The sample yields approximately 70,000 clones, 86% seen once. This specimen consisted of CD4+ or CD8+ T cells sorted from blood, obtained in a trial of the OX40 agonist ivuxolimab. All receptors come from an adult with an advanced solid tumor such as melanoma, head and neck, liver or kidney cancer. CDR3s include the opening cysteine and the closing phenylalanine or tryptophan. Each record gives: V gene, clone size, D gene, J gene, CDR3 DNA, CDR3 protein. A D gene is named only where the DNA matches it firmly. Rows give clone size only sometimes, using once, few, many, or a class for an expanded clone.

TRBV5-6	-	-	TRBJ1-4	TGTGCCAGCAGCACCCCGGGACCGAGTAATGAAAAACTGTTTTTT	CASSTPGPSNEKLFF
TRBV11-2	-	-	TRBJ2-7	TGTGCCAGCAGCTTAGTATCAGGGAACGAGCAGTACTTC	CASSLVSGNEQYF
TRBV6-1	-	-	TRBJ2-7	TGTGCCAGCAGTCTACAGAAATCCTCCTCCTACGAGCAGTACTTC	CASSLQKSSSYEQYF
TRBV11-2	-	TRBD1	TRBJ2-1	TGTGCCAGCAGGAGACAGGGGGCGTTATACAATGAGCAGTTCTTC	CASRRQGALYNEQFF
TRBV11-1	-	-	TRBJ2-2	TGTGCCAGCAGCTTCCGGGAGACGATTTTGAACACCGGGGAGCTGTTTTTT	CASSFRETILNTGELFF
TRBV30	-	-	TRBJ1-5	TGTGCCTGGAGTGGGGATGACAATCAGCCCCAGCATTTT	CAWSGDDNQPQHF
TRBV19	-	-	TRBJ2-7	TGTGCCAGTAGTTTGTCGGCCTCCTACGAGCAGTACTTC	CASSLSASYEQYF
TRBV19	-	-	TRBJ2-3	TGTGCCAGTACCCCCGAGGGGATCACAGATACGCAGTATTTT	CASTPEGITDTQYF
TRBV6-6	-	-	TRBJ2-7	TGTGCCACCGCAGGGACCACCTACGAGCAGTACTTC	CATAGTTYEQYF
TRBV11-2	few	TRBD2	TRBJ2-7	TGTGCCAGCAGCTTTTACGCAAGCGGGGCAGGGGAGCAGTACTTC	CASSFYASGAGEQYF
TRBV6-1	-	-	TRBJ1-2	TGTGCCAGCAGCTATACCTCCTATGGCTACACCTTC	CASSYTSYGYTF
TRBV29-1	-	-	TRBJ2-7	TGCAGCGTTGGGGTTAGCGGATACTCCGGGCAGTACTTC	CSVGVSGYSGQYF
TRBV11-2	-	TRBD2	TRBJ2-1	TGTGCCAGCAGCCGCGGGGGACTCAGGTTCTTC	CASSRGGLRFF
TRBV25-1	-	-	TRBJ2-3	TGTGCCAGCAGCACAGTGAATAGGGGGGACCCTACAGATACGCAGTATTTT	CASSTVNRGDPTDTQYF
TRBV7-6	-	-	TRBJ1-2	TGTGCCAGCAGCTCTGGGGGGGGCCCCTGGGGCTACACCTTC	CASSSGGGPWGYTF
TRBV7-9	-	TRBD1	TRBJ1-2	TGTGCCAGCAGCTTACCATGGACAGGGGTCACCACCTACTATGGCTACACCTTC	CASSLPWTGVTTYYGYTF
TRBV9	-	-	TRBJ1-2	TGTGCCAGCAGAGGTAGGGACTATGGCTACACCTTC	CASRGRDYGYTF
TRBV19	-	TRBD1	TRBJ1-1	TGTGCCAGTAGTACGTGGACAGGGGGATTGGTGAACACTGAAGCTTTCTTT	CASSTWTGGLVNTEAFF
TRBV7-9	-	-	TRBJ2-7	TGTGCCAGCAGCTTCGACAACTACGAGCAGTACTTC	CASSFDNYEQYF
TRBV5-1	-	-	TRBJ2-2	TGCGCCAGCAGCTTGGCCCTAATCGGAACCGGGGAGCTGTTTTTT	CASSLALIGTGELFF
TRBV4-2	-	TRBD1	TRBJ2-1	TGTGCCAGCAGCCAAGGTCAGGGGGATGGGAATTGGCAGTTCTTC	CASSQGQGDGNWQFF
TRBV11-2	-	TRBD1	TRBJ1-5	TGTGCCAGCAGCTTAGATGCAGGGGGTTATCAGCCCCAGCATTTT	CASSLDAGGYQPQHF
TRBV7-9	-	-	TRBJ2-7	TGTGCCAGCAGCTTAGCAGGGGACTGGGAGCAGTACTTC	CASSLAGDWEQYF
TRBV5-4	-	-	TRBJ1-1	TGTGCCAGCAGCATGGTCGGGGGCGGCTCTGAAGCTTTCTTT	CASSMVGGGSEAFF
TRBV30	-	-	TRBJ1-5	TGTGCCTGGAGTGATTCCCAGCGAAATCAGCCCCAGCATTTT	CAWSDSQRNQPQHF
TRBV7-8	-	TRBD1	TRBJ1-1	TGTGCCAGCAGCTTCGGACAGGGCATGAACACTGAAGCTTTCTTT	CASSFGQGMNTEAFF
TRBV4-1	once	-	TRBJ2-1	TGCGCCAGCAGCCAACTAGCACTAAATGAGCAGTTCTTC	CASSQLALNEQFF
TRBV4-3	-	-	TRBJ1-1	TGCGCCAGCAGCCAGGAAGTGAACACTGAAGCTTTCTTT	CASSQEVNTEAFF
TRBV7-2	-	TRBD1	TRBJ1-6	TGTGCCAGCAGCCCCCGTCAGGGGGGGTATTCACCCCTCCACTTT	CASSPRQGGYSPLHF
TRBV11-2	-	TRBD2	TRBJ2-7	TGTGCCAGCAGCTTAGTAGGGGGGAGCGGGAGCGTCTACGAGCAGTACTTC	CASSLVGGSGSVYEQYF
TRBV13	-	-	TRBJ1-3	TGTGCCAGCAGCTGGGGGAGCAGGGCCGCTGGAAACACCATATATTTT	CASSWGSRAAGNTIYF
TRBV6-6	-	-	TRBJ2-2	TGTGCCAGCAGGCCCTTTAGGATGGCCGGGGAGCTGTTTTTT	CASRPFRMAGELFF
TRBV2	-	TRBD1	TRBJ1-4	TGTGCCAGCAAGGGGGGACAGACTAATGAAAAACTGTTTTTT	CASKGGQTNEKLFF
TRBV19	-	-	TRBJ2-5	TGTGCCAGTAGTATCTCAGAGACCCAGTACTTC	CASSISETQYF
TRBV9	-	-	TRBJ1-3	TGTGCCAGCAGCGCCTTGGGAGACTCTGGAAACACCATATATTTT	CASSALGDSGNTIYF
TRBV5-1	-	-	TRBJ2-5	TGCGCCAGCAGCTTGCAGATGGAGACCCAGTACTTC	CASSLQMETQYF
TRBV5-1	few	TRBD2	TRBJ2-1	TGCGCCAGCTTCGGACTAGCGGGTGGCGAGCAGTTCTTC	CASFGLAGGEQFF
TRBV12-5	-	-	TRBJ1-2	TGTGCTAGTGGTTTGGTAGTGGATGGCTACACCTTC	CASGLVVDGYTF
TRBV15	-	-	TRBJ2-7	TGTGCCACCAGCAGGGGGACCCCCGGTGAAAGCGAGCAGTACTTC	CATSRGTPGESEQYF
TRBV11-3	-	TRBD1	TRBJ2-1	TGTGCCAACAGCCTTATGGGAGCCGGGACAGGCGGGGATGAGCAGTTCTTC	CANSLMGAGTGGDEQFF